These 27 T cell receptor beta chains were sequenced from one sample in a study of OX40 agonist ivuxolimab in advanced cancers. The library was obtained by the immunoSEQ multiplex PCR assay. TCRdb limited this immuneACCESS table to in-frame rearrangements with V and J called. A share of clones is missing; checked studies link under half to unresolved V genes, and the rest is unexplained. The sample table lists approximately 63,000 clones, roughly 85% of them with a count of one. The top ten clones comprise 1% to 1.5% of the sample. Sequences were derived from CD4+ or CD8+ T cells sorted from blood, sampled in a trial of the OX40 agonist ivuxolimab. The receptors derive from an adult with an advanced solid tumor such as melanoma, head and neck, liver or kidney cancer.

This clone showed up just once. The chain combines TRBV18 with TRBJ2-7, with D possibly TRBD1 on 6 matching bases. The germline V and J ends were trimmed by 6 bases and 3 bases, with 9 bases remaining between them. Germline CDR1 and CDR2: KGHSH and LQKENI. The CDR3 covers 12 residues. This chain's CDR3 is CASSPGHYEQYF. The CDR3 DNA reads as TGTGCCAGCTCCCCGGGACACTACGAGCAGTACTTC.

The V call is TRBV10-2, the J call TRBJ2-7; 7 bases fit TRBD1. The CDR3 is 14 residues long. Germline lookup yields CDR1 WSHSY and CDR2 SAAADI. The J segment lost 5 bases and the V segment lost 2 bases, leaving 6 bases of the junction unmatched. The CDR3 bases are TGCGCCAGCAGTGAGGGAAGGGGGCTGAACGAGCAGTACTTC. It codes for CASSEGRGLNEQYF.

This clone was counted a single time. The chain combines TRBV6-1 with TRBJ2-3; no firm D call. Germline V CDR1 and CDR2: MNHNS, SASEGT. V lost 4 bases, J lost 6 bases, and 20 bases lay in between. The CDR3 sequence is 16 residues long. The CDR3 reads CASSGGVRTLMDTQYF. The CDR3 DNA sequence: TGTGCCAGCAGTGGTGGGGTTCGGACCCTGATGGATACGCAGTATTTT.

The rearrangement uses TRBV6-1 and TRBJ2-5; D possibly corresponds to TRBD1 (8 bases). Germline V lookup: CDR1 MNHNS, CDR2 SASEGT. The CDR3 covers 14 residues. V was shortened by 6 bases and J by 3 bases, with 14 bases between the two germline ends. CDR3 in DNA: TGTGCCAGCAGCGACAGGGGAGGGAAAGAGACCCAGTACTTC. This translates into CASSDRGGKETQYF.

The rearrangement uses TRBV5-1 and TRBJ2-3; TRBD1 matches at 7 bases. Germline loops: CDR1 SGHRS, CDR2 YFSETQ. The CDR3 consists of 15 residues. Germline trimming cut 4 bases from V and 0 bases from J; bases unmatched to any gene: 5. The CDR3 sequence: CASSPGTASTDTQYF. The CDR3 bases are TGCGCCAGCAGCCCCGGGACAGCTAGCACAGATACGCAGTATTTT.

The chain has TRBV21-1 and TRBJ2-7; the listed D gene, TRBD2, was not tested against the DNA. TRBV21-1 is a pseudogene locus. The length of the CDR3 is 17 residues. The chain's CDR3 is CASSSTGTSGRAGEQYF. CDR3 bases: TGTGCCAGCAGCAGCACCGGGACTAGCGGGAGGGCTGGTGAGCAGTACTTC.

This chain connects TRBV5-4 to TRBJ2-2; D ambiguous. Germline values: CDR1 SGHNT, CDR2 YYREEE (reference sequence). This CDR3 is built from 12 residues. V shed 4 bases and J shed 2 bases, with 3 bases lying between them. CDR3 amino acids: CASSLNTGELFF. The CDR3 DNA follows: TGTGCCAGCAGCCTAAACACCGGGGAGCTGTTTTTT.

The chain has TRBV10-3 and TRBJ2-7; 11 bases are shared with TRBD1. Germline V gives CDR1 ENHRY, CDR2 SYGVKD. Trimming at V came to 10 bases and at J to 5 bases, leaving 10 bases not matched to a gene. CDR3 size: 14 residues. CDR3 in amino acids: CATSDRGQKNEQYF. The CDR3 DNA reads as TGTGCCACCTCGGACAGGGGGCAAAAGAACGAGCAGTACTTC.

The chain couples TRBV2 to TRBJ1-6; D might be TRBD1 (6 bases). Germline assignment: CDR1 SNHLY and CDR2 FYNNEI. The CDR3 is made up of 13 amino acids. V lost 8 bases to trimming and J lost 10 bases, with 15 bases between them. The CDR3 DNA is TGTGCCAGCGGGACAATCTTGGAATCACCCCTCCACTTT. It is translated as CASGTILESPLHF. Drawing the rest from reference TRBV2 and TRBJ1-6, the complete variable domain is EPEVTQTPSHQVTQMGQEVILRCVPISNHLYFYWYRQILGQKVEFLVSFYNNEISEKSEIFDDQFSVERPDGSNFTLKIRSTKLEDSAMYFCASGTILESPLHFGNGTRLTVT.

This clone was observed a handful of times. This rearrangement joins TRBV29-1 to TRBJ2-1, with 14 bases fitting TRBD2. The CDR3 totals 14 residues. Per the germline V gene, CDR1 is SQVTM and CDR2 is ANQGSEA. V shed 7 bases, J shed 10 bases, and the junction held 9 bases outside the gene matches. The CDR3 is CSGGAGLAGVEQFF. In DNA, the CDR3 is TGCAGCGGGGGGGCGGGACTAGCGGGAGTGGAGCAGTTCTTC.

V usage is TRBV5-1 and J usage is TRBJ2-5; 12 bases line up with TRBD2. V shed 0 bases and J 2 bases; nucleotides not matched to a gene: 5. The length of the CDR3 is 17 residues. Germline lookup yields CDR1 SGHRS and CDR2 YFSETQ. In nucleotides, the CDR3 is TGCGCCAGCAGCTTGGGACTAGCGGGGGTTTTGCAAGAGACCCAGTACTTC. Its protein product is CASSLGLAGVLQETQYF. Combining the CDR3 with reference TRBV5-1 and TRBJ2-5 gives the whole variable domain KAGVTQTPRYLIKTRGQQVTLSCSPISGHRSVSWYQQTPGQGLQFLFEYFSETQRNKGNFPGRFSGRQFSNSRSEMNVSTLELGDSALYLCASSLGLAGVLQETQYFGPGTRLLVL.

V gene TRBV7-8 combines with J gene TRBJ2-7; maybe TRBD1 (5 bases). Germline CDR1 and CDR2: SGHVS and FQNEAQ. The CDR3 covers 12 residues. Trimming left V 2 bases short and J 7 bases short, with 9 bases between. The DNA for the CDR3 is TGTGCCAGCAGCTTAAGGGGAACTGAGCAGTACTTC. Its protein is CASSLRGTEQYF.

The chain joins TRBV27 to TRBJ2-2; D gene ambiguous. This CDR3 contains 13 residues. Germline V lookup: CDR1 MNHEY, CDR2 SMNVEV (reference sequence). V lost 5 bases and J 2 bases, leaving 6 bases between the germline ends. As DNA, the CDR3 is TGTGCCAGCAGTCTGCTAAACACCGGGGAGCTGTTTTTT. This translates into CASSLLNTGELFF.

The CDR3 region is CASSPGTNFYEQYF. The DNA of the CDR3 is TGTGCCAGCAGCCCCGGGACAAATTTCTACGAGCAGTACTTC. V usage is TRBV11-3 and J usage is TRBJ2-7, with D tentatively TRBD1 (6 bases). The CDR3 spans 14 residues. Germline assignment: CDR1 SGHNT and CDR2 YENEEA. V gave up 5 bases and J gave up 3 bases, with 14 bases separating them.

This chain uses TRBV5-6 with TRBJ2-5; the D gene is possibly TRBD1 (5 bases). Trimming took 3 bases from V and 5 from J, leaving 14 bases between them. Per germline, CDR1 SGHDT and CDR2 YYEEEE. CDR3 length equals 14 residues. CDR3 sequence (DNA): TGTGCCAGCAGCTGGGTCAGGGTAAGCGAGACCCAGTACTTC. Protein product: CASSWVRVSETQYF.

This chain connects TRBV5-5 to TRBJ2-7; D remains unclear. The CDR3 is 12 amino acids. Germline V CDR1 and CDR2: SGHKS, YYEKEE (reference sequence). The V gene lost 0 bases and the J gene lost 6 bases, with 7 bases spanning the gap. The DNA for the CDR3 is TGTGCCAGCAGCTTGGCGAGGAGCGAGCAGTACTTC. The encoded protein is CASSLARSEQYF.

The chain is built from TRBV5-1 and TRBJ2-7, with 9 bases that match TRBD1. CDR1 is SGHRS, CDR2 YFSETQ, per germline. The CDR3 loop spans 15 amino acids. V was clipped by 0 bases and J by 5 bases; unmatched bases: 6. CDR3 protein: CASSLGGQGLDEQYF. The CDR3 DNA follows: TGCGCCAGCAGCTTGGGGGGACAGGGTCTCGACGAGCAGTACTTC.

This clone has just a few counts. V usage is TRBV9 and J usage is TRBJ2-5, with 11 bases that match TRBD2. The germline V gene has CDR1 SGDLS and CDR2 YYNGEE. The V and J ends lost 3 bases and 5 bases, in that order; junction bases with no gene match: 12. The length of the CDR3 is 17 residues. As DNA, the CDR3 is TGTGCCAGCAGCGCGTCTAGCGGGAGGCGAGCAGGGGAGACCCAGTACTTC. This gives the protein CASSASSGRRAGETQYF.

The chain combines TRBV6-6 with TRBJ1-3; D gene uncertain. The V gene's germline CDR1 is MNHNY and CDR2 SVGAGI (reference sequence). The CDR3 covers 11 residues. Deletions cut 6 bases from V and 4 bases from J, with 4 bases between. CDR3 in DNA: TGTGCCAGCAGCAAAGGAAACACCATATATTTT. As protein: CASSKGNTIYF.

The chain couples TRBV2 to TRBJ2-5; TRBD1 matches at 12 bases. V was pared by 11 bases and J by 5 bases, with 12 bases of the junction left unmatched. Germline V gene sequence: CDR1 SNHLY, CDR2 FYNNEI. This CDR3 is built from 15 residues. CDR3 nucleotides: TGTGCCCTAAATTGGGACAGGGGGCGGGGGGAGACCCAGTACTTC. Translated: CALNWDRGRGETQYF.

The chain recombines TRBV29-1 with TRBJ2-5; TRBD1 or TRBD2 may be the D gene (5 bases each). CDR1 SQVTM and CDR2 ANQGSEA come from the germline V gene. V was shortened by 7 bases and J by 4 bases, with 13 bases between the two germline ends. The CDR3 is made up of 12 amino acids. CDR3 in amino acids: CSEADGGETQYF. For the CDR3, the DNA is TGCAGCGAAGCCGATGGGGGAGAGACCCAGTACTTC.

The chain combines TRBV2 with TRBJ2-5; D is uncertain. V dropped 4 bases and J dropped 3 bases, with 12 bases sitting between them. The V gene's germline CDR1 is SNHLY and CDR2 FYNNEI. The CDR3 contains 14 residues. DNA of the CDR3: TGTGCCAGCAGTGTCGGCGGAGCCGAAGAGACCCAGTACTTC. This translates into CASSVGGAEETQYF.

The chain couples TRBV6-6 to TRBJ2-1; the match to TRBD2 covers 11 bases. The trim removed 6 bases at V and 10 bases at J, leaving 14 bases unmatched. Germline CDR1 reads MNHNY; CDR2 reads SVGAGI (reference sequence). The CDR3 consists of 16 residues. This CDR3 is CASSRAGTSGSEEQFF. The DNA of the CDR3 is TGTGCCAGCAGCAGAGCAGGGACTAGCGGTTCGGAGGAGCAGTTCTTC.

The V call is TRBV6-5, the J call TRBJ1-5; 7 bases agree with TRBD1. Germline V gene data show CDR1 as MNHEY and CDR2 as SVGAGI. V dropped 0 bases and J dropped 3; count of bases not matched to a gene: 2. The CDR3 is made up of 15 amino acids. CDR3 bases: TGTGCCAGCAGTTACTCTGGGACAGCCAATCAGCCCCAGCATTTT. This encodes CASSYSGTANQPQHF.

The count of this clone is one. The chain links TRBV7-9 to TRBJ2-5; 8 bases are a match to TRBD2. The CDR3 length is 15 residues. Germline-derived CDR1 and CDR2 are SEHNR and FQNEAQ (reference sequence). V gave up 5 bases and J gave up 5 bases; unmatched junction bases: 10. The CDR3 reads CASSDGRGEQETQYF. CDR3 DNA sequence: TGTGCCAGCAGCGACGGGAGGGGCGAGCAGGAGACCCAGTACTTC.

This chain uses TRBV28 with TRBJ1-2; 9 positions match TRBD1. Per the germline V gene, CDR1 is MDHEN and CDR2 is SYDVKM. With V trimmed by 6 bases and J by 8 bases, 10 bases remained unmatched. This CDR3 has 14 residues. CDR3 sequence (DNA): TGTGCCAGCAGCACGGGACAGGGATTTGGAGGCTACACCTTC. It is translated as CASSTGQGFGGYTF.

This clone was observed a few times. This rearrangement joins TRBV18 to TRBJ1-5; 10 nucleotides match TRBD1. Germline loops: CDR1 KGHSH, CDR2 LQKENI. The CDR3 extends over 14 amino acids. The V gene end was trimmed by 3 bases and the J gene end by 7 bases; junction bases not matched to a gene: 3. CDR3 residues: CASSPGTGDQPQHF. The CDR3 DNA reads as TGTGCCAGCTCACCCGGGACAGGGGACCAGCCCCAGCATTTT.